What follows are 29 T cell receptor beta chains derived from one specimen sequenced in a study of cytomegalovirus exposure and HLA in healthy donors. The PCR was carried out with 60 Vbeta primers and 13 Jbeta primers. Clones were sequenced by immunoSEQ multiplex PCR, and TCRdb holds only the in-frame ones, with some missing. In the table there are approximately 240,000 clones, approximately 80% of which are singletons. Source material: PBMCs. These receptors all come from a woman in her forties in good health and CMV-seronegative.

This clone was observed a single time. The rearrangement joins TRBV29-1 to TRBJ1-2; no clear D. This CDR3 is 15 amino acids long. The V and J ends lost 3 bases and 4 bases respectively, with 18 bases between them. Looked up from germline, CDR1 is SQVTM and CDR2 is ANQGSEA. This CDR3 reads CSVDPPAAPSYGYTF. CDR3 coding DNA: TGCAGCGTTGATCCCCCAGCCGCCCCTAGCTATGGCTACACCTTC.

For this clone: This may come from a read error, since a much larger clone is one base off. The V and J genes are TRBV4-3 and TRBJ2-7, with D tentatively TRBD2 (6 bases). In germline, CDR1 is LGHNA, CDR2 YSLEER. The CDR3 contains 15 residues. Trimming removed 1 base at V and 5 bases at J, with 15 bases between. The CDR3 bases are TGCGCCAGCAGCCAAGTTGGAGGGATAATCGACGAGCAGTACTTC. Residues: CASSQVGGIIDEQYF.

V is TRBV5-5 and J is TRBJ1-3; 9 bases are a match to TRBD1. This CDR3 comprises 17 residues. With V trimmed by 3 bases and J by 3 bases, 10 bases remained unmatched. Germline V lookup: CDR1 SGHKS, CDR2 YYEKEE (reference sequence). CDR3 nucleotides: TGTGCCAGCAGCTCCTTTGGGACAGGGACGGATGGAAACACCATATATTTT. Its protein is CASSSFGTGTDGNTIYF.

This clone was seen more than once but under ten times. The chain has TRBV9 and TRBJ2-1, with D unclear. The CDR3 contains 14 residues. Germline V gives CDR1 SGDLS, CDR2 YYNGEE. Trimming left V 2 bases short and J 1 base short, with 7 bases between. CDR3: CASSVTGSYNEQFF. The CDR3 DNA reads TGTGCCAGCAGCGTGACGGGTTCCTACAATGAGCAGTTCTTC.

The V gene is TRBV7-2, the J gene TRBJ1-1; D is unclear. Between the trimmed V and J ends, which lost 1 base and 3 bases, there was a span of 12 bases. CDR1 SGHTA and CDR2 FQGNSA come from the germline V gene. The CDR3 has 15 amino acids. CDR3 DNA sequence: TGTGCCAGCAGCTTAGAAGGAGGATGGGACACTGAAGCTTTCTTT. Amino acid sequence: CASSLEGGWDTEAFF.

In its sample, this clone was seen a few times. The chain uses TRBV5-6 and TRBJ2-5; 7 nucleotides agree with TRBD1. The trim removed 4 bases at V and 5 bases at J, leaving 8 bases unmatched. The CDR3 runs to 14 residues. Germline V gene lookup returns CDR1 SGHDT and CDR2 YYEEEE. CDR3 nucleotides: TGTGCCAGCAGCATCTACAGGGGTGGTGAGACCCAGTACTTC. Protein sequence: CASSIYRGGETQYF.

V and J are TRBV18 and TRBJ2-5; 7 positions match TRBD1. The CDR3 has 14 amino acids. Trimming cost V 4 bases and J 3 bases; bases outside gene matches: 5. Germline CDR1 KGHSH, CDR2 LQKENI. CDR3: CASSQYRGKETQYF. The CDR3 coding sequence is TGTGCCAGCTCACAATACAGGGGAAAAGAGACCCAGTACTTC.

The J gene is TRBJ2-7, the V gene TRBV7-9; TRBD1 matches at 9 bases. With 3 bases clipped from V and 4 bases from J, the junction kept 4 bases outside the gene matches. The CDR3 extends over 14 amino acids. Germline CDR1 SEHNR, CDR2 FQNEAQ (reference sequence). In nucleotides, the CDR3 is TGTGCCAGCAGCTTCCCCGACAGGGGGTACGAGCAGTACTTC. The encoded protein is CASSFPDRGYEQYF.

This clone was seen only a few times. The sample has other DNA sequences that encode this CDR3 too. This chain uses TRBV6-5 with TRBJ1-1, with a tentative D call TRBD1 (6 bases). Germline assignment: CDR1 MNHEY and CDR2 SVGAGI. V was pared by 0 bases and J by 5 bases, with 7 bases between. The CDR3 has 13 amino acids. The CDR3 here is CASSYSRGTEAFF. CDR3 sequence (DNA): TGTGCCAGCAGTTACTCGAGGGGGACTGAAGCTTTCTTT.

The chain combines TRBV7-9 with TRBJ2-7, with D uncertain. The V and J ends lost 5 bases and 3 bases respectively, with 5 bases between them. The CDR3 spans 11 residues. In germline, CDR1 is SEHNR, CDR2 FQNEAQ (reference sequence). CDR3 in amino acids: CASSPGYEQYF. The CDR3 DNA sequence: TGTGCCAGCAGCCCAGGCTACGAGCAGTACTTC.

The rearrangement joins TRBV7-6 to TRBJ1-1; unclear D gene. The CDR3 extends over 13 amino acids. CDR1 and CDR2 from the germline V gene are SGHVS and FNYEAQ. V gave up 5 bases and J gave up 3 bases, with 10 bases separating them. CDR3 nucleotide sequence: TGTGCCAGCAGCCCGAAAGAGGACACTGAAGCTTTCTTT. It specifies CASSPKEDTEAFF.

This clone was seen only a few times. The chain combines TRBV27 with TRBJ2-1; D remains ambiguous. The germline V gene encodes CDR1 MNHEY and CDR2 SMNVEV (reference sequence). V gave up 4 bases and J gave up 10 bases, with 8 bases separating them. This CDR3 comprises 11 residues. The CDR3 here is CASSWAREQFF. CDR3 nucleotide sequence: TGTGCCAGCAGTTGGGCAAGAGAGCAGTTCTTC.

Points on this clone: Additional DNA sequences in this sample encode the identical CDR3. The gene calls are TRBV6-1 and TRBJ1-5; D is ambiguous. The CDR3 totals 16 residues. V dropped 3 bases and J dropped 5 bases, with 17 bases sitting between them. CDR1 is MNHNS, CDR2 SASEGT, per germline. CDR3 amino acids: CASSDHRTLADQPQHF. DNA of the CDR3: TGTGCCAGCAGTGACCACCGAACTCTGGCGGATCAGCCCCAGCATTTT.

This chain uses TRBV5-6 with TRBJ1-1; possibly TRBD1 for D (5 bases). The CDR3 is 16 amino acids. Trimming took 0 bases from V and 0 from J, leaving 12 bases between them. The germline V gene encodes CDR1 SGHDT and CDR2 YYEEEE. The chain's CDR3 is CASSLEQANLNTEAFF. The CDR3 nucleotides read TGTGCCAGCAGCTTGGAACAGGCCAACTTGAACACTGAAGCTTTCTTT.

V and J are TRBV7-2 and TRBJ2-4; 13 bases align to TRBD2. V was clipped by 5 bases and J by 8 bases; unmatched bases: 3. This CDR3 comprises 14 residues. Germline CDR1 is SGHTA and CDR2 is FQGNSA. CDR3: CASSHGLAGDIQYF. CDR3 nucleotides: TGTGCCAGCAGCCATGGACTAGCGGGGGACATTCAGTACTTC.

The genes are TRBV7-2 and TRBJ2-1; 8 bases map to TRBD2. The CDR3 runs to 12 residues. Germline V CDR1 and CDR2: SGHTA, FQGNSA. J lost 15 bases, V lost 5 bases, and 9 bases had no gene match. The CDR3 reads CASSARGGGGFF. In nucleotides, the CDR3 is TGTGCCAGCAGCGCCCGGGGGGGAGGGGGGTTCTTC.

This clone has only a few counts. This chain connects TRBV19 to TRBJ2-5; the match to TRBD2 covers 10 bases. CDR1 and CDR2 (germline): LNHDA, SQIVND (reference sequence). V shed 9 bases and J 5 bases; nucleotides not matched to a gene: 12. This CDR3 region has 15 residues. CDR3 loop: CASDGGSGGRETQYF. CDR3 nucleotides: TGTGCCAGCGATGGGGGTAGCGGGGGGAGGGAGACCCAGTACTTC.

V gene TRBV6-5 combines with J gene TRBJ1-1, with D possibly being TRBD1 (5 bases). The V end lost 2 bases, the J end lost 4 bases, and 14 bases lay between the germline ends. CDR3 length equals 15 residues. CDR1 and CDR2 from the germline V gene are MNHEY and SVGAGI. CDR3 loop: CASSYGTPHGTEAFF. The CDR3 DNA reads TGTGCCAGCAGTTACGGGACTCCCCACGGCACTGAAGCTTTCTTT.

This chain uses TRBV7-3 with TRBJ2-2, with 8 bases fitting TRBD2. This CDR3 contains 15 residues. V shed 5 bases and J 4 bases; nucleotides not matched to a gene: 6. Per germline, CDR1 SGHTA and CDR2 FQGTGA. The CDR3 spells CASSQTSGPTGELFF. CDR3 in DNA: TGTGCCAGCAGCCAAACTAGCGGCCCCACCGGGGAGCTGTTTTTT.

CDR3 DNA sequence: TGCGCCAGCAGCCCTAAGCCCGGAGGCGAGCAGTACTTC. As protein: CASSPKPGGEQYF. V gene TRBV10-1 combines with J gene TRBJ2-7, with D perhaps TRBD2 (5 bases). Deletions cut 6 bases from V and 6 bases from J, with 15 bases between. The CDR3 spans 13 residues. The germline V gene encodes CDR1 WNHNN and CDR2 SYGVQD (reference sequence).

This chain uses TRBV7-2 with TRBJ2-3; 7 positions match TRBD1. Unmatched junction bases numbered 7, after V lost 1 base and J lost 3 bases. Germline V CDR1 and CDR2: SGHTA, FQGNSA. CDR3 length: 16 amino acids. As DNA, the CDR3 is TGTGCCAGCAGCTTAGTCCAGGGGGTCGGGACAGATACGCAGTATTTT. Protein product: CASSLVQGVGTDTQYF.

This clone rates as medium-sized (0.01 to 0.1%). This chain uses TRBV14 with TRBJ2-1, with D tentatively TRBD1 (6 bases). V lost 2 bases, J lost 7 bases, and 18 bases lay in between. Germline assignment: CDR1 SGHDN and CDR2 FVKESK. The CDR3 consists of 16 residues. The CDR3 loop is CASSQLPWGPLNEQFF. The DNA for the CDR3 is TGTGCCAGCAGCCAACTCCCCTGGGGGCCATTGAATGAGCAGTTCTTC.

The CDR3 spells CASSGTGGNQPQHF. As DNA, the CDR3 is TGTGCCAGCAGTGGGACAGGGGGCAATCAGCCCCAGCATTTT. The rearrangement links TRBV6-6 to TRBJ1-5, with TRBD1 matching 10 bases. V dropped 5 bases and J dropped 2; count of bases not matched to a gene: 0. The CDR3 is made up of 14 amino acids. Germline assignment: CDR1 MNHNY and CDR2 SVGAGI (reference sequence).

The V gene is TRBV27, the J gene TRBJ1-1; D perhaps matches TRBD1 (6 bases). V was clipped by 3 bases and J by 1 base, with 18 bases between them. Per germline, CDR1 MNHEY and CDR2 SMNVEV (reference sequence). The CDR3 consists of 17 residues. The CDR3 nucleotides are TGTGCCAGCAGTTTTCTCGGGGACACAGTTCGGAACACTGAAGCTTTCTTT. Its translation: CASSFLGDTVRNTEAFF.

With regard to this clone: This same CDR3 is encoded by further DNA sequences in the sample. This chain joins TRBV7-9 and TRBJ2-1; weak D call: TRBD2 (6 bases). There are 14 residues in the CDR3. Trimming removed 3 bases from V and 4 bases from J, with 10 bases in between. Looked up from germline, CDR1 is SEHNR and CDR2 is FQNEAQ (reference sequence). CDR3 in DNA: TGTGCCAGCAGCTTGGGCGGGGTTTACAATGAGCAGTTCTTC. It is translated as CASSLGGVYNEQFF.

CDR3 region: CASRDRKVSEAFF. CDR3 DNA: TGTGCCAGCAGGGACAGGAAGGTCTCTGAAGCTTTCTTT. The J gene is TRBJ1-1, the V gene TRBV2; 7 positions match TRBD1. Trimming cost V 6 bases and J 6 bases; bases outside gene matches: 7. There are 13 residues in the CDR3. Germline assignment: CDR1 SNHLY and CDR2 FYNNEI.

This chain joins TRBV2 and TRBJ1-4, with TRBD1 identical over 8 bases. J lost 0 bases, V lost 3 bases, and 12 bases had no gene match. In germline, CDR1 is SNHLY, CDR2 FYNNEI. There are 19 residues in the CDR3. CDR3 loop: CASSEGGGQAAATNEKLFF. DNA for the CDR3: TGTGCCAGCAGTGAGGGAGGGGGACAGGCCGCCGCAACTAATGAAAAACTGTTTTTT. Looking up the rest from reference TRBV2 and TRBJ1-4 gives the full variable domain: EPEVTQTPSHQVTQMGQEVILRCVPISNHLYFYWYRQILGQKVEFLVSFYNNEISEKSEIFDDQFSVERPDGSNFTLKIRSTKLEDSAMYFCASSEGGGQAAATNEKLFFGSGTQLSVL.

The chain carries TRBV4-1 and TRBJ2-2; 10 bases map to TRBD1. V was clipped by 4 bases and J by 3 bases; unmatched bases: 5. CDR3 length: 16 residues. Germline V gives CDR1 MGHRA, CDR2 YSYEKL. CDR3 nucleotide sequence: TGCGCCAGCAGCCCCGGGGACAGGGGCGACACCGGGGAGCTGTTTTTT. Amino acids: CASSPGDRGDTGELFF.

V usage is TRBV10-3 and J usage is TRBJ2-1, with 7 bases that match TRBD2. CDR1 is ENHRY and CDR2 is SYGVKD in the germline V gene. This CDR3 comprises 15 residues. Trimming took 4 bases from V and 7 from J; bases not matched to a gene: 10. CDR3 nucleotides: TGTGCCATCAGTGGTGGAGCGGGGTTTGGGAATGAGCAGTTCTTC. Translation: CAISGGAGFGNEQFF.